A single sample is the source of the 5 T cell receptor beta chains below, sequenced in a study of human CD4 T cells and Enterobacteriaceae. Produced via immunoSEQ multiplex PCR; TCRdb's table is partial and in-frame only. The sample lists some 30,000 clones, approximately 84% occurring once. Sorting took every CD4+ cell except CD45RA+CCR7+CD95- naive cells, reaching over 95% purity. Material: memory CD4+ T cells from blood. Receptors originate from a human donor in good health.

This clone occurred once. The rearrangement links TRBV6-6 to TRBJ2-1; 9 nucleotides line up with TRBD1. The CDR3 consists of 16 residues. Germline-derived CDR1 and CDR2 are MNHNY and SVGAGI (reference sequence). With V trimmed by 4 bases and J by 2 bases, 6 bases remained unmatched. This chain's CDR3 is CASSSRGQGPYNEQFF. The CDR3 coding sequence is TGTGCCAGCAGTTCGCGGGGACAGGGTCCCTACAATGAGCAGTTCTTC.

Only a few counts were recorded for this clone. DNA of the CDR3: TGTGCCAGCAGTGAGGGGCGGTTCGGGAGGGCTTTCTTT. Amino acid sequence: CASSEGRFGRAFF. The chain joins TRBV6-5 to TRBJ1-1; a weak D match, TRBD1 (5 bases). The CDR3 length is 13 residues. The V end lost 5 bases, the J end lost 11 bases, and 18 bases lay between the germline ends. Per the germline V gene, CDR1 is MNHEY and CDR2 is SVGAGI.

V is TRBV28 and J is TRBJ2-3; D is possibly TRBD2 (6 bases). Trimming cost V 7 bases and J 9 bases, with 26 bases left between them. This CDR3 spans 16 amino acids. Germline V gene data show CDR1 as MDHEN and CDR2 as SYDVKM. The chain's CDR3 is CASNYVGGGVLKTQYF. The CDR3, as DNA: TGTGCCAGCAACTATGTGGGGGGAGGCGTGTTGAAAACGCAGTATTTT.

V gene TRBV4-1 combines with J gene TRBJ2-1, with 11 bases aligning to TRBD2. The CDR3 runs to 19 residues. Germline V lookup: CDR1 MGHRA, CDR2 YSYEKL. With 0 bases clipped from V and 6 bases from J, the junction kept 13 bases outside the gene matches. CDR3 amino acids: CASSQDVRRASGRSNEQFF. CDR3 DNA: TGCGCCAGCAGCCAAGATGTTCGAAGAGCTAGCGGGAGGAGCAATGAGCAGTTCTTC.

Here the CDR3 reads CAWRGNPEAQYF. The CDR3 DNA follows: TGTGCCTGGAGAGGTAACCCAGAGGCGCAGTATTTT. The J gene is TRBJ2-3, the V gene TRBV30; D unresolved. CDR3 length: 12 amino acids. CDR1 is GTSNPN, CDR2 SVGIG, per germline (reference sequence). V lost 3 bases to trimming and J lost 10 bases, with 14 bases between them.